A single sample gave rise to the 5 T cell receptor beta chains below, sequenced in a study of T cell repertoires in cytomegalovirus infection. TCRdb reprocessed the reads with MiXCR, giving one entry per CDR3 protein. This sample has hundreds of thousands of distinct CDR3 sequences; around 30% occur once, and the top ten carry about an eighth. No cognate antigen is known for these TCRs. Sequenced material: cultured CD8+ T cells from PBMCs, taken from culture after CMV antigen stimulation. Receptors originate from a human donor in good health (CMV status not recorded). Some clones in this sample may be carry-over from other donors' samples.

There are many counts of this clonotype. The rearrangement joins TRBV7-6 to TRBJ2-3; D is uncertain. V shed 3 bases and J shed 0 bases, with 13 bases lying between them. The CDR3 is 16 residues long. The germline gives CDR1 SGHVS, CDR2 FNYEAQ. The CDR3 coding sequence is TGTGCCAGCAGCTTGATCCACCGGCCTAGCACAGATACGCAGTATTTT. Its translation: CASSLIHRPSTDTQYF.

The V gene is TRBV6-6, the J gene TRBJ2-1; 8 bases line up with TRBD2. Germline lookup yields CDR1 MNHNY and CDR2 SVGAGI (reference sequence). This CDR3 comprises 15 residues. The junction had 7 bases not matched to a gene; V was cut back by 6 bases and J by 3 bases. CDR3 amino acids: CASRDGTRFYNEQFF. The CDR3 bases are TGTGCCAGCAGAGACGGGACTAGGTTCTACAATGAGCAGTTCTTC.

CDR3 sequence reads: CASSENGAAFYEQYF. DNA for the CDR3: TGTGCCAGCAGTGAAAACGGGGCAGCATTCTACGAGCAGTACTTC. The chain joins TRBV6-1 to TRBJ2-7, with D perhaps assigned TRBD1 or TRBD2 (5 bases each). CDR3 length: 15 amino acids. Germline CDR1 and CDR2: MNHNS and SASEGT. Trimming stripped 2 bases from V and 3 bases from J, with 14 bases between.

The table lists this clonotype with a few counts. This is likely a read error, given that the CDR3 carries no conserved phenylalanine or tryptophan at its end. No DNA is shown, since the ends of the CDR3 on it are uncertain; the CDR3 is the one TCRdb lists. The chain carries TRBV2 and TRBJ1-3; TRBD1 is the table's D call and was not checked against the DNA. CDR1 is SNHLY, CDR2 FYNNEI, per germline. A total of 12 residues make up the CDR3, ends included. CDR3: CATKKDHWDTRI.

As concerns this clonotype: Mismatch with germline at one junction end may stem from a read error. This CDR3 reads CVSGGTGANYGYTF. The CDR3 bases are TGTGTCAGCGGGGGGACAGGGGCTAACTATGGCTACACCTTC. V is TRBV12-3 or TRBV12-4 and J is TRBJ1-2; 10 nucleotides match TRBD1. The CDR3 is made up of 14 amino acids.